This section outlines one T cell receptor beta chain sequence together with its context. The antigen remains unidentified. This sample is drawn from a study of cytomegalovirus exposure and HLA in healthy donors. Trimming took off 3 bases at V and 1 base at J, with 7 bases between the two ends. The V gene's germline CDR1 is SEHNR and CDR2 FQNEAQ (reference sequence). The CDR3 is 13 residues long. Findings and limits, study-wide: What a later analysis reportedly showed was that an Asian-associated ancestry cluster had fewer N-insertions than the approximately 670-donor mean.

The PCR used 60 Vbeta and 13 Jbeta primers. Clones were read by immunoSEQ multiplex PCR, and TCRdb kept only the in-frame ones, dropping some. The sample lists roughly 150,000 clones; approximately 79% were seen once. This chain connects TRBV7-9 to TRBJ2-7; D possibly corresponds to TRBD2 (6 bases). Sequencing was carried out using PBMCs. The receptor's source is a woman in her forties or fifties in good health and CMV-seropositive. The CDR3 DNA reads as TGTGCCAGCAGCTTCGGGGGATCCTACGAGCAGTACTTC. It translates to CASSFGGSYEQYF.